These 30 T cell receptor beta chains share one sample of origin, sequenced in a study of cytomegalovirus exposure and HLA in healthy donors. Assay: immunoSEQ multiplex PCR; the TCRdb copy retains only in-frame clones and omits some. The table records approximately 280,000 clones, roughly 90% of them present only once. The sample was PBMCs. Receptors originate from a young woman in good health and CMV-seronegative.

DNA of the CDR3: TGTGCCATCAGTGAGCCCCTATCCCTTACGGGAGGGGCAGATACGCAGTATTTT. As protein: CAISEPLSLTGGADTQYF. This chain uses TRBV10-3 with TRBJ2-3; 8 bases match TRBD2. The CDR3 contains 18 residues. Per germline, CDR1 ENHRY and CDR2 SYGVKD. The V gene end was trimmed by 2 bases and the J gene end by 4 bases; junction bases not matched to a gene: 14.

This clone was counted a single time. V usage is TRBV5-6 and J usage is TRBJ2-7, with TRBD1 identical over 7 bases. The CDR3 is made up of 14 amino acids. The V gene end was trimmed by 5 bases and the J gene end by 3 bases; junction bases not matched to a gene: 8. Per germline, CDR1 SGHDT and CDR2 YYEEEE. The DNA of the CDR3 is TGTGCCAGCAGACGACAGGGCCGCGGCTACGAGCAGTACTTC. This gives the protein CASRRQGRGYEQYF.

The chain uses TRBV10-3 and TRBJ2-2, with D possibly being TRBD1 (6 bases). Germline loops: CDR1 ENHRY, CDR2 SYGVKD. V lost 6 bases and J 1 base, leaving 15 bases between the germline ends. The CDR3 spans 16 residues. The CDR3 reads CAISKGTMRNTGELFF. In nucleotides, the CDR3 is TGTGCCATCAGCAAAGGGACAATGCGGAACACCGGGGAGCTGTTTTTT.

J is TRBJ1-3 and V is TRBV6-1; no reliable D call. The V gene's germline CDR1 is MNHNS and CDR2 SASEGT. This CDR3 comprises 16 residues. V shed 4 bases and J shed 1 base, with 14 bases lying between them. CDR3 sequence reads: CASSGNLWESGNTIYF. CDR3 nucleotides: TGTGCCAGCAGTGGCAACCTATGGGAGTCTGGAAACACCATATATTTT.

The chain has TRBV15 and TRBJ2-7; D uncertain. The germline V and J ends were trimmed by 4 bases and 4 bases, with 17 bases remaining between them. This CDR3 spans 15 amino acids. Germline CDR1 and CDR2: LNHNV and YYDKDF (reference sequence). The CDR3 region has the DNA TGTGCCACCAGCACCGGTCCCCCAAACTATTACGAGCAGTACTTC. This codes for CATSTGPPNYYEQYF.

The CDR3 protein is CASRPRVDTEAFF. The DNA of the CDR3 is TGTGCCAGCAGGCCCCGAGTGGACACTGAAGCTTTCTTT. V gene TRBV6-1 combines with J gene TRBJ1-1; D gene unclear. V was shortened by 6 bases and J by 3 bases, with 11 bases between the two germline ends. CDR1 and CDR2 from the germline V gene are MNHNS and SASEGT. The CDR3 has 13 amino acids.

The chain carries TRBV7-3 and TRBJ1-1, with D possibly matching TRBD1 (6 bases). Trimming stripped 2 bases from V and 5 bases from J, with 18 bases between. CDR3 size: 16 residues. Germline V CDR1 and CDR2: SGHTA, FQGTGA. CDR3 sequence: CASSLVAGGAGTEAFF. DNA of the CDR3: TGTGCCAGCAGCTTAGTAGCGGGGGGCGCGGGTACTGAAGCTTTCTTT.

Note on this clone: The junction differs from germline at one of its ends, possibly a read error. The chain combines TRBV2 with TRBJ2-7; D not certain. The CDR3 covers 13 residues. CDR1 is SNHLY, CDR2 FYNNEI, per germline. The CDR3 here is CASSPANGGAKGF. The CDR3 DNA is TGTGCCAGCAGCCCCGCCAATGGCGGAGCTAAAGGCTTC. Supplemented by reference TRBV2 and TRBJ2-7, the full variable domain reads EPEVTQTPSHQVTQMGQEVILRCVPISNHLYFYWYRQILGQKVEFLVSFYNNEISEKSEIFDDQFSVERPDGSNFTLKIRSTKLEDSAMYFCASSPANGGAKGFGPGTRLTVT.

This CDR3 reads CASSPDRPNTEAFF. CDR3 DNA sequence: TGTGCCAGCAGTCCCGACAGGCCGAACACTGAAGCTTTCTTT. V and J are TRBV28 and TRBJ1-1; the D gene is possibly TRBD1 (6 bases). The CDR3 has 14 amino acids. Trimming stripped 5 bases from V and 1 base from J, with 11 bases between. Per the germline V gene, CDR1 is MDHEN and CDR2 is SYDVKM.

The V call is TRBV5-1, the J call TRBJ2-7; maybe TRBD2 (7 bases). The V and J ends lost 0 bases and 3 bases respectively, with 13 bases between them. There are 15 residues in the CDR3. Germline lookup yields CDR1 SGHRS and CDR2 YFSETQ. The CDR3 protein is CASSLDYREGYEQYF. CDR3 bases: TGCGCCAGCAGCTTGGATTACAGGGAGGGCTACGAGCAGTACTTC.

This clone is a singleton in its sample. This rearrangement joins TRBV30 to TRBJ1-1; 8 bases are shared with TRBD1. V lost 5 bases to trimming and J lost 5 bases; unmatched junction nucleotides: 10. The CDR3 covers 14 residues. CDR1 GTSNPN and CDR2 SVGIG come from the germline V gene (reference sequence). The CDR3 sequence is CAWDRGSWNTEAFF. DNA of the CDR3: TGTGCCTGGGACAGGGGATCATGGAATACTGAAGCTTTCTTT.

This rearrangement joins TRBV10-1 to TRBJ2-7; 7 bases fit TRBD1. Looked up from germline, CDR1 is WNHNN and CDR2 is SYGVQD (reference sequence). This CDR3 is built from 12 residues. The ends lost 10 bases at V and 6 bases at J; junction bases unmatched: 9. The CDR3 is CATREQGFEQYF. For the CDR3, the DNA is TGCGCCACCAGAGAACAGGGGTTCGAGCAGTACTTC.

J is TRBJ2-7 and V is TRBV7-8; perhaps TRBD2 as D (6 bases). This CDR3 spans 14 amino acids. Germline CDR1 and CDR2: SGHVS and FQNEAQ. The ends were cut back, 3 bases at V and 6 bases at J, with 15 bases in the middle. As DNA, the CDR3 is TGTGCCAGCAGCTTCGCCCGAAACGGGGGCGAGCAGTACTTC. Its protein product is CASSFARNGGEQYF. Looking up the rest from reference TRBV7-8 and TRBJ2-7 gives the full variable domain: GAGVSQSPRYKVAKRGQDVALRCDPISGHVSLFWYQQALGQGPEFLTYFQNEAQLDKSGLPSDRFFAERPEGSVSTLKIQRTQQEDSAVYLCASSFARNGGEQYFGPGTRLTVT.

The V call is TRBV9, the J call TRBJ2-3, with TRBD2 as a possible D gene (7 bases). CDR3 length equals 19 residues. V was cut by 3 bases and J by 2 bases, with 25 bases left in between. Germline lookup yields CDR1 SGDLS and CDR2 YYNGEE. For the CDR3, the DNA is TGTGCCAGCAGCGCGAACAGAAGGGGGGGTAGCGTCTACACAGATACGCAGTATTTT. It yields the protein CASSANRRGGSVYTDTQYF.

The rearrangement links TRBV9 to TRBJ2-5; 9 bases map to TRBD1. Germline CDR1 and CDR2: SGDLS and YYNGEE. V trimming: 4 bases; J trimming: 4 bases; junction bases outside the gene matches: 5. The CDR3 is 14 residues long. The CDR3 region has the DNA TGTGCCAGCAGCCCGACAGGGGGGATAGAGACCCAGTACTTC. As protein: CASSPTGGIETQYF.

This clone was counted once. V is TRBV19 and J is TRBJ2-1; 8 bases agree with TRBD2. Germline V gene sequence: CDR1 LNHDA, CDR2 SQIVND (reference sequence). The CDR3 runs 15 residues. Trimming at V came to 6 bases and at J to 6 bases, leaving 10 bases not matched to a gene. In DNA form, the CDR3 reads TGTGCCAGTAGCCAGTTAGCGGGACCATCCAATGAGCAGTTCTTC. Translating it yields CASSQLAGPSNEQFF. The whole variable domain, remainder taken from reference TRBV19 and TRBJ2-1, is DGGITQSPKYLFRKEGQNVTLSCEQNLNHDAMYWYRQDPGQGLRLIYYSQIVNDFQKGDIAEGYSVSREKKESFPLTVTSAQKNPTAFYLCASSQLAGPSNEQFFGPGTRLTVL.

J is TRBJ2-1 and V is TRBV7-9; possible D gene TRBD2, 5 bases. CDR1 SEHNR and CDR2 FQNEAQ come from the germline V gene (reference sequence). The CDR3 loop spans 13 amino acids. Trimming removed 2 bases at V and 4 bases at J, with 6 bases between. CDR3 nucleotide sequence: TGTGCCAGCAGCTTAACGGGGTACAATGAGCAGTTCTTC. This codes for CASSLTGYNEQFF.

The rearrangement joins TRBV11-2 to TRBJ2-7; no reliable D call. The CDR3 extends over 15 amino acids. Germline assignment: CDR1 SGHAT and CDR2 FQNNGV. The V end lost 5 bases, the J end lost 0 bases, and 14 bases lay between the germline ends. The CDR3 is CASSPDIISSYEQYF. The CDR3 coding sequence is TGTGCCAGCAGCCCAGATATAATTTCCTCCTACGAGCAGTACTTC.

The chain joins TRBV2 to TRBJ2-2; 8 nucleotides agree with TRBD1. Germline-derived CDR1 and CDR2 are SNHLY and FYNNEI. V shed 5 bases and J 4 bases; nucleotides not matched to a gene: 6. The CDR3 consists of 15 residues. The CDR3 sequence is CASSRTGRGTGELFF. Here the CDR3 DNA reads TGTGCCAGCAGTCGGACAGGGAGAGGCACCGGGGAGCTGTTTTTT.

The chain is built from TRBV6-4 and TRBJ2-3, with 10 nucleotides matching TRBD2. The CDR3 loop spans 15 amino acids. V lost 4 bases, J lost 6 bases, and 7 bases stayed unmatched. CDR1 and CDR2 from the germline V gene are MRHNA and SNTAGT. CDR3 region: CASSVTSGSGDTQYF. In DNA, the CDR3 is TGTGCCAGCAGTGTGACTAGCGGGTCAGGCGATACGCAGTATTTT.

The chain is built from TRBV5-1 and TRBJ1-5; 9 positions agree with TRBD1. The germline gives CDR1 SGHRS, CDR2 YFSETQ. The CDR3 has 15 amino acids. V dropped 0 bases and J dropped 6; count of bases not matched to a gene: 4. This CDR3 is CASSLGGQGGQPQHF. The DNA for the CDR3 is TGCGCCAGCAGCTTGGGGGGACAGGGCGGTCAGCCCCAGCATTTT.

The chain links TRBV7-9 to TRBJ2-7, with 7 positions matching TRBD1. CDR3 length: 14 residues. V trimming: 5 bases; J trimming: 1 base; junction bases outside the gene matches: 5. Germline loops: CDR1 SEHNR, CDR2 FQNEAQ (reference sequence). The CDR3: CASSPRDRSYEQYF. In DNA form, the CDR3 reads TGTGCCAGCAGCCCCCGGGACAGATCCTACGAGCAGTACTTC.

The chain is built from TRBV28 and TRBJ2-1, with D maybe TRBD1 (6 bases). Germline V gene data show CDR1 as MDHEN and CDR2 as SYDVKM. This CDR3 region has 12 residues. Trimming took off 6 bases at V and 7 bases at J, with 10 bases between the two ends. The CDR3, as DNA: TGTGCCAGCAGAGCCGGGACAAATGAGCAGTTCTTC. Its translation is CASRAGTNEQFF.

The chain joins TRBV2 to TRBJ1-5, with 8 bases lining up with TRBD1. Germline-derived CDR1 and CDR2 are SNHLY and FYNNEI. This CDR3 contains 16 residues. Trimming cost V 2 bases and J 2 bases; bases outside gene matches: 5. CDR3 sequence: CASSESQGAGNQPQHF. As DNA, the CDR3 is TGTGCCAGCAGTGAATCGCAGGGGGCCGGCAATCAGCCCCAGCATTTT.

This clone was found once. V gene TRBV29-1 combines with J gene TRBJ2-5; D is perhaps TRBD1 (5 bases). Trimming pared 7 bases from V and 2 bases from J, leaving 14 bases between. Germline V gene lookup returns CDR1 SQVTM and CDR2 ANQGSEA. The length of the CDR3 is 13 residues. The CDR3 region is CSAGQASQETQYF. Written as DNA, the CDR3 is TGCAGCGCTGGACAAGCTTCACAAGAGACCCAGTACTTC.

This chain links TRBV28 with TRBJ2-7; D may be TRBD1 (6 bases). CDR1 MDHEN and CDR2 SYDVKM come from the germline V gene. The CDR3 is 15 amino acids. V dropped 2 bases and J dropped 6 bases, with 17 bases sitting between them. CDR3 region: CASSLQAGDGAEQYF. CDR3 DNA sequence: TGTGCCAGCAGTTTACAAGCAGGGGACGGGGCCGAGCAGTACTTC.

The chain couples TRBV18 to TRBJ2-1; D perhaps matches TRBD1 (5 bases). The CDR3 has 15 amino acids. Germline values: CDR1 KGHSH, CDR2 LQKENI. The V end was cut by 2 bases, the J end by 7 bases, with 15 bases between. CDR3 residues: CASSPGAQVRNEQFF. CDR3 sequence (DNA): TGTGCCAGCTCACCAGGAGCACAGGTGAGGAATGAGCAGTTCTTC.

The chain has TRBV7-2 and TRBJ2-7, with TRBD2 as a possible D gene (5 bases). V dropped 5 bases and J dropped 6 bases, with 14 bases sitting between them. This CDR3 has 13 amino acids. Germline V gives CDR1 SGHTA, CDR2 FQGNSA. Here the CDR3 DNA reads TGTGCCAGCAGCCTCTGGGCCGGGATCGAGCAGTACTTC. It translates to CASSLWAGIEQYF.

The genes are TRBV2 and TRBJ2-1; D remains ambiguous. Germline CDR1 reads SNHLY; CDR2 reads FYNNEI. Trimming stripped 6 bases from V and 6 bases from J, with 12 bases between. The CDR3 is made up of 13 amino acids. CDR3 nucleotides: TGTGCCAGCAGCAAAGGAAGGAGCAATGAGCAGTTCTTC. Translating gives CASSKGRSNEQFF. Looking up the rest from reference TRBV2 and TRBJ2-1 gives the full variable domain: EPEVTQTPSHQVTQMGQEVILRCVPISNHLYFYWYRQILGQKVEFLVSFYNNEISEKSEIFDDQFSVERPDGSNFTLKIRSTKLEDSAMYFCASSKGRSNEQFFGPGTRLTVL.

This chain links TRBV19 with TRBJ2-7; 11 bases are shared with TRBD1. Germline assignment: CDR1 LNHDA and CDR2 SQIVND (reference sequence). The CDR3 totals 15 residues. The junction had 5 bases not matched to a gene; V was cut back by 1 base and J by 6 bases. CDR3 bases: TGTGCCAGTAGTATAGGGACAGGGGGCCTCCTCGAGCAGTACTTC. Amino acid sequence: CASSIGTGGLLEQYF.